This is a list of T cell receptor beta chains from one sample in a study of cytomegalovirus exposure and HLA in healthy donors. TCRdb keeps only in-frame clones here, not all; method: immunoSEQ multiplex PCR. The sample lists roughly 150,000 clones; about 80% were seen once. Specimen: PBMCs. The receptor set was obtained from a man aged 40-49 years in good health and CMV-seropositive. Both conserved end residues are part of each CDR3. The D gene is left open where the match is weak. Size is stated for part of the rows, as once, few or many counts, or as a class when the clone is expanded.

size	V	length	D	J	DNA	CDR3
once	TRBV5-1	15	NA	TRBJ1-4	TGCGCCAGCAGCCTACAGGGAGTAACTAATGAAAAACTGTTTTTT	CASSLQGVTNEKLFF
medium-sized	TRBV7-9	15	NA	TRBJ2-2	TGTGCCAGCAGCCTAGGGACTTACAACACCGGGGAGCTGTTTTTT	CASSLGTYNTGELFF
NA	TRBV9	15	NA	TRBJ2-5	TGTGCCAGCGGGGGTCTCGGGGGGCGAGGAGAGACCCAGTACTTC	CASGGLGGRGETQYF
NA	TRBV11-2	14	NA	TRBJ2-7	TGTGCCCTACAAGGTGCCAGCGGCTCCTACGAGCAGTACTTC	CALQGASGSYEQYF
NA	TRBV4-1	14	NA	TRBJ1-4	TGCGCCAGCAGCCACCGACAGAATAATGAAAAACTGTTTTTT	CASSHRQNNEKLFF
NA	TRBV7-9	11	NA	TRBJ1-1	TGTGCCAGCGGTTCGGACACTGAAGCTTTCTTT	CASGSDTEAFF
few	TRBV29-1	14	TRBD2	TRBJ2-1	TGCAGCGTCGATATAGCGGGAGAGAACAATGAGCAGTTCTTC	CSVDIAGENNEQFF
NA	TRBV28	13	TRBD1	TRBJ1-6	TGTGCCCCCCTCCGGGACAGGGACAGGCCCCTCCACTTT	CAPLRDRDRPLHF
once	TRBV5-6	14	TRBD1	TRBJ1-1	TGTGCCAGCAGCGGGGACAGGGCCGCCTTTACAGCTTTCTTT	CASSGDRAAFTAFF
few	TRBV7-9	14	TRBD1	TRBJ2-2	TGTGCCAGCAGCCTGACAGGGGACACCGGGGAGCTGTTTTTT	CASSLTGDTGELFF
once	TRBV5-1	15	NA	TRBJ2-5	TGCGCCAGCAGCTTGGCCAGGGAAGGGGGAGAGACCCAGTACTTC	CASSLAREGGETQYF
NA	TRBV18	14	NA	TRBJ2-7	TGTGCCAGCTCCCCCGGTCGGGAATCCTACGAGCAGTACTTC	CASSPGRESYEQYF
few	TRBV29-1	13	NA	TRBJ1-3	TGCAGCGTTGACCGGGGAGGGGGAAACACCATATATTTT	CSVDRGGGNTIYF
NA	TRBV18	14	TRBD2	TRBJ2-3	TGTGCCAGCTCACCGGGGCTAGCGGGCGATACGCAGTATTTT	CASSPGLAGDTQYF
NA	TRBV29-1	12	NA	TRBJ2-7	TGCAGCGCTCGTGTAGGAGCCTACGAGCAGTACTTC	CSARVGAYEQYF
few	TRBV6-6	14	TRBD2	TRBJ2-3	TGTGCCAGTGGACTAGCGGGAGGTGCAGATACGCAGTATTTT	CASGLAGGADTQYF